One and the same sample provided the 12 T cell receptor beta chains below, sequenced in a study of cytomegalovirus exposure and HLA in healthy donors. With 60 Vbeta and 13 Jbeta primers, the PCR was carried out. This table comes from immunoSEQ multiplex PCR, and its TCRdb copy is limited to in-frame clones, with some not included. The repertoire holds some 120,000 clones, with around three quarters as singletons. Sequenced: PBMCs. The receptors were sampled from a woman between 18 and 29 years old in good health and CMV-seropositive.

The chain has TRBV7-9 and TRBJ2-1, with 11 bases identical to TRBD2. CDR1 SEHNR and CDR2 FQNEAQ come from the germline V gene (reference sequence). The V gene end was trimmed by 5 bases and the J gene end by 10 bases; junction bases not matched to a gene: 10. There are 15 residues in the CDR3. The CDR3 sequence: CASSLTSGRGEEQFF. The CDR3 DNA is TGTGCCAGCAGCCTAACTAGCGGGAGAGGAGAAGAGCAGTTCTTC.

This clone was counted only a few times. The chain couples TRBV2 to TRBJ2-7; D remains unclear. Germline assignment: CDR1 SNHLY and CDR2 FYNNEI. This CDR3 spans 11 amino acids. Trimming shortened V by 8 bases and J by 5 bases, and 10 bases separated the two germline ends. The CDR3 sequence is CASPQDDEQYF. CDR3 sequence (DNA): TGTGCCAGCCCCCAGGATGACGAGCAGTACTTC.

The chain uses TRBV5-1 and TRBJ2-3; D unclear. V gave up 1 base and J gave up 0 bases, with 9 bases separating them. Germline CDR1 reads SGHRS; CDR2 reads YFSETQ. The CDR3 consists of 15 residues. The CDR3 loop is CASSLSSVSTDTQYF. In DNA form, the CDR3 reads TGCGCCAGCAGCTTGTCCAGCGTTAGCACAGATACGCAGTATTTT.

The V gene is TRBV6-1, the J gene TRBJ1-1; 10 bases match TRBD1. The germline V gene has CDR1 MNHNS and CDR2 SASEGT. The CDR3 length is 16 residues. V lost 3 bases, J lost 3 bases, and 7 bases stayed unmatched. The chain's CDR3 is CASSDPSGQGYTEAFF. CDR3 DNA: TGTGCCAGCAGTGATCCTTCGGGACAGGGGTACACTGAAGCTTTCTTT.

This clone was seen only a few times. This chain joins TRBV10-1 and TRBJ2-5; 10 nucleotides align to TRBD1. V lost 1 base and J lost 5; bases outside the gene matches: 7. Germline loops: CDR1 WNHNN, CDR2 SYGVQD (reference sequence). The CDR3 has 16 amino acids. In DNA, the CDR3 is TGCGCCAGCAGTGAGTTCCTGACAGGGGGCGTCGAGACCCAGTACTTC. It specifies CASSEFLTGGVETQYF.

On this clone: A junction end diverges from the germline sequence, so it may reflect a read error. This chain uses TRBV6-4 with TRBJ1-2, with 8 bases lining up with TRBD1. CDR3 size: 14 residues. The germline V gene has CDR1 MRHNA and CDR2 SNTAGT. The CDR3 DNA sequence: TGTGCCAGCAGTGCCTCAGGGGGCGGCTATGGCTACACCTTT. Amino acids: CASSASGGGYGYTF.

The chain joins TRBV2 to TRBJ2-7; 11 nucleotides agree with TRBD2. This CDR3 spans 18 amino acids. CDR1 is SNHLY and CDR2 is FYNNEI in the germline V gene. The V gene end was trimmed by 4 bases and the J gene end by 4 bases; junction bases not matched to a gene: 15. The CDR3 DNA reads as TGTGCCAGCAGTGGATTAGCGGGCGGGGGACTAGCGGTTTACGAGCAGTACTTC. This encodes CASSGLAGGGLAVYEQYF.

This chain uses TRBV10-3 with TRBJ1-1, with D uncertain. This CDR3 has 15 residues. The germline V and J ends were trimmed by 3 bases and 3 bases, with 14 bases remaining between them. Germline V lookup: CDR1 ENHRY, CDR2 SYGVKD. The CDR3 coding sequence is TGTGCCATCAGTGAATTGGCCTCGGGAGACACTGAAGCTTTCTTT. Translated: CAISELASGDTEAFF.

The rearrangement joins TRBV9 to TRBJ2-3; 9 bases agree with TRBD2. The V gene's germline CDR1 is SGDLS and CDR2 YYNGEE. This CDR3 comprises 15 residues. J was trimmed by 5 bases and V by 2 bases; bases with no gene match: 6. CDR3 sequence (DNA): TGTGCCAGCAGCGTGTATAGCGGGAGAAGAGATACGCAGTATTTT. Protein sequence: CASSVYSGRRDTQYF.

The V and J genes are TRBV19 and TRBJ2-5; D gene unclear. The V end lost 8 bases, the J end lost 5 bases, and 6 bases lay between the germline ends. The CDR3 contains 10 residues. The V gene's germline CDR1 is LNHDA and CDR2 SQIVND (reference sequence). The CDR3 loop is CASSRETQYF. The DNA for the CDR3 is TGTGCCAGTTCGCGGGAGACCCAGTACTTC. The full variable domain, its missing parts supplied by reference TRBV19 and TRBJ2-5, is DGGITQSPKYLFRKEGQNVTLSCEQNLNHDAMYWYRQDPGQGLRLIYYSQIVNDFQKGDIAEGYSVSREKKESFPLTVTSAQKNPTAFYLCASSRETQYFGPGTRLLVL.

The chain is built from TRBV11-2 and TRBJ2-7, with unresolved D. Trimming removed 2 bases from V and 1 base from J, with 9 bases in between. The CDR3 is 14 residues long. Germline CDR1 SGHAT, CDR2 FQNNGV. Here the CDR3 DNA reads TGTGCCAGCAGCTTATATGGAGAATCCTACGAGCAGTACTTC. Translated, it gives CASSLYGESYEQYF.

The chain employs TRBV11-2 and TRBJ1-2; TRBD1 might be the D (6 bases). CDR3 size: 13 residues. Trimming removed 5 bases from V and 7 bases from J, with 14 bases in between. Germline CDR1 and CDR2: SGHAT and FQNNGV. CDR3: CASSPDRFRGYTF. The CDR3 DNA sequence: TGTGCCAGCAGCCCCGACAGGTTCCGTGGCTACACCTTC.